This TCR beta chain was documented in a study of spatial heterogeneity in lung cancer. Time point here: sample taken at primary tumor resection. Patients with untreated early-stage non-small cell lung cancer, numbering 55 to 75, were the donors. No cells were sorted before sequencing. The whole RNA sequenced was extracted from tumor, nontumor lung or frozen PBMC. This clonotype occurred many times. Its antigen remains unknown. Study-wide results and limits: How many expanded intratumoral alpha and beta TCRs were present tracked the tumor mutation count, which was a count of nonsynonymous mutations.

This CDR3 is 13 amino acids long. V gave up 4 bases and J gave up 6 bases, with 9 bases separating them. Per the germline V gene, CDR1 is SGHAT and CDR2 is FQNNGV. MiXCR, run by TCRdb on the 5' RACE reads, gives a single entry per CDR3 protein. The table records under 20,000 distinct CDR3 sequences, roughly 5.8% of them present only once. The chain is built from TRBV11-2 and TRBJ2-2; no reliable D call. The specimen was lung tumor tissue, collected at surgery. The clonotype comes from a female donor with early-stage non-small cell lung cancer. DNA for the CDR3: TGTGCCAGCAGCTCGAGCCTGGCCGGGGAGCTGTTTTTT. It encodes CASSSSLAGELFF.